The source of this T cell receptor beta chain is a study of technical replicates of blood from a few donors. The germline V gene has CDR1 SGHNT and CDR2 YYREEE (reference sequence). The CDR3 spans 13 residues. The germline V and J ends were trimmed by 4 bases and 0 bases, with 8 bases remaining between them. Repertoires were generated with immunoSEQ multiplex PCR, while TCRdb's copy carries only in-frame clones and drops some. Among around 80,000 clones listed, 95% to 98% were seen once. The chain is built from TRBV5-4 and TRBJ2-7; D remains ambiguous. The source material was T cells isolated from PBMCs. This receptor was identified in a human donor in good health. CDR3 nucleotide sequence: TGTGCCAGCAGCCCAGGTAGCTCCTACGAGCAGTACTTC. Protein: CASSPGSSYEQYF.